This paragraph reports one T cell receptor (beta chain). These data come from a study of blood T cell repertoires in COVID-19. For the study at large: Sources were T cells, B-cell-depleted T cells, or PBMCs; the material itself was cDNA or gDNA.

Authors' analysis steps: Researchers report that nucleated cell counts were estimated from reference gene primer amplification. Some clones are missing from TCRdb's copy, which holds only in-frame ones; the method was immunoSEQ multiplex PCR. The V and J calls and clone size come from that table; D and trimming were worked out from the DNA. The sample holds a few hundred thousand clones; roughly 86% are singletons and the top ten take around 9%. V gave up 6 bases and J gave up 4 bases; unmatched junction bases: 8. Germline CDR1 MDHEN, CDR2 SYDVKM. CDR3 length equals 15 residues. Participants were aged about 18 to 89 years, lived in 20 to 25 US areas, and enrolled virtually. In Cohort 3, a recovered donor had either two negative PCRs, clearance, or symptom resolution.

The sequence was collected from a woman in her twenties or thirties who had recovered from COVID-19. Input material: PBMCs or T cells enriched from blood (not recorded which). The chain joins TRBV28 to TRBJ1-5; 8 bases map to TRBD1. The CDR3 is CASRLDRGRNQPQHF. CDR3 coding DNA: TGTGCCAGCAGACTAGACAGGGGACGAAATCAGCCCCAGCATTTT.